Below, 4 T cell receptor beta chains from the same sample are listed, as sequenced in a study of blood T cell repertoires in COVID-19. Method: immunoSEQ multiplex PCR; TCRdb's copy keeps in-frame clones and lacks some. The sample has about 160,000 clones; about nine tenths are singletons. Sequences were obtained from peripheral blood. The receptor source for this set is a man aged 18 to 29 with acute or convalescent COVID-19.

The CDR3 DNA reads as TGTGCCAGCAGCTTCGAGGGCGCGGGCACTGAAGCTTTCTTT. This gives the protein CASSFEGAGTEAFF. The gene calls are TRBV5-6 and TRBJ1-1; unclear D gene. The V end was cut by 2 bases, the J end by 4 bases, with 12 bases between. The CDR3 covers 14 residues. From germline, CDR1 is SGHDT and CDR2 YYEEEE.

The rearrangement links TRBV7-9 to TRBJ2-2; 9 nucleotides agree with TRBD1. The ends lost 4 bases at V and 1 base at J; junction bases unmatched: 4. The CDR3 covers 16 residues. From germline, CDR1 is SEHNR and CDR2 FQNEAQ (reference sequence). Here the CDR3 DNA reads TGTGCCAGCAGCTCGTCGGGACAGGGGAACACCGGGGAGCTGTTTTTT. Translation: CASSSSGQGNTGELFF.

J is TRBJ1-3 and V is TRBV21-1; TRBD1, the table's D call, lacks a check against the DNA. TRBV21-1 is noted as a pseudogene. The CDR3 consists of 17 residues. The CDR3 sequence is CASSKGWKRGSGNTIYF. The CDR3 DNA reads TGTGCCAGCAGCAAAGGCTGGAAAAGGGGTTCTGGAAACACCATATATTTT.

In nucleotides, the CDR3 is TGTGCCAGCACCCCTAACACAGATACGCAGTATTTT. Amino acids: CASTPNTDTQYF. The gene calls are TRBV12-3 or TRBV12-4 and TRBJ2-3; D is unclear. Trimming pared 7 bases from V and 2 bases from J, leaving 7 bases between. The length of the CDR3 is 12 residues.